A selection of T cell receptor beta chains follows, all from one sample in a study of blood T cells in healthy people across ages. TCRdb fed the 5' RACE reads into MiXCR, producing one record per CDR3 protein. The sample shows more than 750,000 distinct CDR3 sequences, roughly 28% of them seen only once. These data also featured in a second study, about T cells of mothers and their children.

Material: blood. These receptors all stem from a woman aged 40 to 55 in good health. CDR3s include the opening cysteine and the closing phenylalanine or tryptophan. D genes are given only for firm matches. Not every row has a clone size; where given, it reads once, few, many or a size class.

>NA|NA|TRBV20-1|TRBJ1-5
CSARVSAINQPQHF
TGCAGTGCTAGAGTTTCGGCCATTAATCAGCCCCAGCATTTT
>NA|NA|TRBV9|TRBJ2-3
CASSVTRWDTQYF
TGTGCCAGCAGCGTAACCCGATGGGATACGCAGTATTTT
>NA|NA|TRBV3-1|TRBJ1-4
CASSHAGSTNEKLFF
TGTGCCAGCAGCCATGCGGGATCGACTAATGAAAAACTGTTTTTT
>many|TRBD1|TRBV29-1|TRBJ2-3
CSTQQGGLTDTQYF
TGCAGCACACAACAGGGGGGCTTAACAGATACGCAGTATTTT
>many|TRBD1|TRBV20-1|TRBJ2-7
CSAVNRDRGTHEQYF
TGCAGTGCCGTCAACCGGGACAGGGGAACCCACGAGCAGTACTTC
>NA|NA|TRBV7-9|TRBJ2-7
CASSLDLAELYNEQYF
TGTGCCAGCAGCTTAGACTTAGCGGAGCTCTACAATGAGCAGTACTTC
>NA|TRBD2|TRBV15|TRBJ2-1
CATSRDQRLASNEQFF
TGTGCCACCAGCAGAGATCAGAGACTAGCCTCGAATGAGCAGTTCTTC
>NA|TRBD2|TRBV5-1|TRBJ2-7
CASSLAPSGGSYEQYF
TGCGCCAGCAGCTTGGCCCCTAGCGGGGGTTCCTACGAGCAGTACTTC
>many|NA|TRBV20-1|TRBJ2-3
CSAQIGGSTSTDTQYF
TGCAGTGCTCAAATTGGGGGGAGTACTAGCACAGATACGCAGTATTTT
>NA|TRBD2|TRBV6-2/TRBV6-3|TRBJ2-4
CASRRLAEAKNIQYF
TGTGCCAGCCGAAGACTAGCTGAAGCCAAAAACATTCAGTACTTC
>many|TRBD2|TRBV5-4|TRBJ2-5
CASSFTSGRLQTQYF
TGTGCCAGCAGCTTTACTAGCGGGCGTCTGCAGACCCAGTACTTC
>many|TRBD1|TRBV6-5|TRBJ2-7
CASEKGQGSYEQYF
TGTGCCAGCGAAAAAGGACAGGGCTCCTACGAGCAGTACTTC
>once|NA|TRBV3-1|TRBJ2-7
CASSQEPQNHYEQYF
TGTGCCAGCAGCCAAGAGCCCCAAAACCACTACGAGCAGTACTTC
>NA|NA|TRBV20-1|TRBJ1-5
CSARDLNRESFNQPQHF
TGCAGTGCTAGGGACCTTAACAGGGAATCCTTCAATCAGCCCCAGCATTTT
>few|NA|TRBV4-1|TRBJ1-5
CASSQAQGTPQPQHF
TGCGCCAGCAGCCAAGCACAAGGGACCCCTCAGCCCCAGCATTTT
>NA|NA|TRBV20-1|TRBJ1-1
CSARRRPGPEGSTEAFF
TGCAGTGCTCGCCGAAGACCGGGGCCCGAAGGGAGCACTGAAGCTTTCTTT
>many|NA|TRBV29-1|TRBJ2-5
CSVEQNQETQYF
TGCAGCGTTGAACAAAACCAAGAGACCCAGTACTTC
>NA|NA|TRBV7-3|TRBJ2-1
CASSSPGPDGYNEQFF
TGTGCCAGCAGCAGCCCAGGTCCCGACGGGTACAATGAGCAGTTCTTC
>NA|NA|TRBV11-3|TRBJ2-1
CASSFRGGTGNEQFF
TGTGCCAGCAGCTTTCGAGGGGGTACGGGCAATGAGCAGTTCTTC
>many|NA|TRBV20-1|TRBJ1-1
CSATDLGAFF
TGCAGTGCTACCGACTTGGGAGCTTTCTTT
>many|NA|TRBV20-1|TRBJ2-7
CSARVSGTSAYEQYF
TGCAGTGCTAGAGTGTCCGGGACTTCCGCCTACGAGCAGTACTTC
>many|NA|TRBV18|TRBJ2-5
CASSPSTTETQYF
TGTGCCAGCTCACCATCCACCACAGAGACCCAGTACTTC
>NA|NA|TRBV27|TRBJ1-6
CASSFRDLRSPLHF
TGTGCCAGCAGTTTCCGGGACTTGAGGTCACCCCTCCACTTT
>few|NA|TRBV7-2|TRBJ1-5
CASSLGVERNQPQHF
TGTGCCAGCAGCTTGGGGGTTGAACGCAATCAGCCCCAGCATTTT
>NA|TRBD1|TRBV7-2|TRBJ1-1
CASRLTGAGLNTEAFF
TGTGCCAGCAGGCTAACAGGGGCGGGCTTGAACACTGAAGCTTTCTTT
>few|TRBD1|TRBV20-1|TRBJ2-7
CSAPTGYHEQYF
TGCAGTGCACCGACAGGGTACCACGAGCAGTACTTC
>few|NA|TRBV18|TRBJ1-1
CASSPPNGNTEAFF
TGTGCCAGCTCACCACCGAATGGGAACACTGAAGCTTTCTTT